This note documents a single TCR beta chain sequence. Its antigen is currently unknown. Repertoires were generated with immunoSEQ multiplex PCR, while TCRdb's copy carries only in-frame clones and drops some. The sample has 55,000 to 65,000 clones; over 75% are singletons. The V gene lost 3 bases and the J gene lost 4 bases, with 9 bases spanning the gap. The CDR3 extends over 13 amino acids. From germline, CDR1 is SGHDT and CDR2 YYEEEE. This sample is part of a study of OX40 agonist ivuxolimab in advanced cancers. Study-level information: At doses from 0.01 to 10 mg/kg, patients were given intravenous ivuxolimab every 2 weeks. Study observations and caveats: Partly responding patients at 0.1-3.0 mg/kg showed some of the smallest clonal expansion.

The source was CD4+ or CD8+ T cells sorted from blood, collected in a trial of the OX40 agonist ivuxolimab. This chain links TRBV5-6 with TRBJ2-3; D may be TRBD2 (6 bases). The TCR comes from an adult with an advanced solid tumor such as melanoma, head and neck, liver or kidney cancer. CDR3 DNA sequence: TGTGCCAGCAGCTGGGCGGGGTCAGATACGCAGTATTTT. Protein product: CASSWAGSDTQYF.